These T cell receptor beta chains were read from a single sample in a study of tumor-infiltrating lymphocytes in localized non-small cell lung cancer. Only in-frame clones appear in the TCRdb table, and some are missing; sequencing was by immunoSEQ multiplex PCR. This sample has over 15,000 clones, with approximately 62% found just once. Sequenced sample: lung tumor tissue. All receptors derive from a human donor with non-small cell lung cancer. Each CDR3 is given with its conserved first and last residue.

V	J	CDR3
TRBV7-2	TRBJ2-3	CASSLNGGGYSTDTQYF
TRBV29-1	TRBJ2-7	CSVRETGGVYEQYF
TRBV29-1	TRBJ1-5	CSVADGDNQPQHF
TRBV29-1	TRBJ2-6	CSVELMRGQGPQGANVLTF
TRBV27	TRBJ2-1	CASSWSSGLGEQFF
TRBV7-3	TRBJ2-5	CASSLDRFGETQYF
TRBV10-3	TRBJ2-5	CAISSRDRGEEETQYF
TRBV11-2	TRBJ2-1	CASETSGYFNEQFF
TRBV18	TRBJ1-4	CASSPTGDEKLFF
TRBV5-1	TRBJ2-2	CASIGTGMNTGELFF
TRBV9	TRBJ2-7	CASSVELRSGIYEQYF
TRBV6-5	TRBJ1-5	CASSYSLGTQPQHF
TRBV5-1	TRBJ1-4	CASSLGQLNEKLFF
TRBV5-4	TRBJ2-6	CASSLRLRTSGANVLTF
TRBV2	TRBJ2-3	CASSGDIPPDTQYF
TRBV5-5	TRBJ2-5	CATRQGIGETQYF
TRBV7-2	TRBJ2-3	CASSFTLAGHTDTQYF
TRBV5-8	TRBJ2-3	CASSLVRTTDTQYF
TRBV28	TRBJ2-7	CASSFQGSYEQYF
TRBV5-1	TRBJ2-2	CASSLSGNTGELFF
TRBV19	TRBJ2-5	CASSTTGAGGETQYF
TRBV7-2	TRBJ2-7	CASSLGLAGGNEQYF
TRBV5-1	TRBJ1-4	CASSLGDRVTREKLFF
TRBV4-1	TRBJ2-6	CASSQADSSSGANVLTF
TRBV5-1	TRBJ1-5	CASSLVGDQPQHF
TRBV2	TRBJ2-2	CASMAAGHGGGELFF
TRBV7-9	TRBJ1-1	CASSSRGPEAFF
TRBV2	TRBJ2-7	CASSVRGGPYEQYF
TRBV4-1	TRBJ2-3	CASSQGVLRTDTQYF
TRBV18	TRBJ1-2	CASSPLDSSLNYGYTF
TRBV10-3	TRBJ2-1	CAISEGGLASEQFF
TRBV21-1	TRBJ2-7	CASSYRVQREKSEQYF
TRBV10-3	TRBJ1-1	CAIRRGQGSEAFF
TRBV11-1	TRBJ1-2	CASSLTDRGYGYTF
TRBV7-2	TRBJ2-5	CASSLGQGWETQYF
TRBV6-1	TRBJ2-1	CASQPGLAVYNEQFF
TRBV9	TRBJ2-2	CASSVRASGELFF
TRBV6-1	TRBJ1-2	CASSEGLSGLYGYTF
TRBV10-3	TRBJ1-2	CAIKDPSNYGYTF
TRBV5-1	TRBJ2-1	CASSLEGQMEYNEQFF
TRBV14	TRBJ2-5	CASSQVSSGVRSGSWQETQYF
TRBV7-2	TRBJ2-2	CASSLNQRGNTGELFF
TRBV6-5	TRBJ2-7	CASSFFDSYEQYF
TRBV19	TRBJ1-2	CASSRPGQGTNYGYTF
TRBV2	TRBJ1-2	CASSEGRAVPNYGYTF
TRBV5-1	TRBJ2-1	CASSFSGLAGYNEQFF
TRBV2	TRBJ2-1	CASRWEGSEQFF
TRBV27	TRBJ1-1	CASIRDGGRADTEAFF
TRBV5-4	TRBJ2-5	CASSISGRQETQYF
TRBV29-1	TRBJ2-1	CSAEREGVSYNEQFF
TRBV2	TRBJ2-2	CASRALATGELFF
TRBV5-5	TRBJ1-3	CASSFDNIGNTIYF